The 31 T cell receptor beta chains listed next were all sequenced from one sample in a study of long-term antiretroviral therapy in people with HIV. Assay version v3.0 of immunoSEQ was used, and it was run at survey level. Measured with immunoSEQ multiplex PCR; TCRdb has only the in-frame clones, and not every one. The sample carries about 28,000 clones, over 90% recorded once. Sequenced material: unsorted PBMCs, taken 5.3 years after starting antiretroviral therapy. The origin of the receptors is a man aged 50-60 years with HIV.

This chain connects TRBV29-1 to TRBJ2-1; the match to TRBD1 covers 11 bases. Trimming cost V 0 bases and J 7 bases; bases outside gene matches: 8. Germline V gene data show CDR1 as SQVTM and CDR2 as ANQGSEA. The CDR3 consists of 16 residues. CDR3 bases: TGCAGCGTTGAAGACCGGGACAGGGGGGTCTTTAATGAGCAGTTCTTC. Its protein product is CSVEDRDRGVFNEQFF.

The genes are TRBV5-6 and TRBJ1-2; possible D gene TRBD1, 5 bases. The germline V and J ends were trimmed by 3 bases and 3 bases, with 12 bases remaining between them. This CDR3 is 14 amino acids long. Germline V gives CDR1 SGHDT, CDR2 YYEEEE. The CDR3: CASSSGTQDYGYTF. The CDR3 coding sequence is TGTGCCAGCAGCTCCGGGACTCAGGACTATGGCTACACCTTC.

The V and J genes are TRBV25-1 and TRBJ1-1; 7 bases line up with TRBD1. CDR3 length equals 12 residues. CDR1 is MGHDK, CDR2 SYGVNS, per germline. After removal of 7 bases from V and 5 bases from J, the junction contained 4 bases not matched to a gene. CDR3 sequence reads: CASTDRDTEAFF. For the CDR3, the DNA is TGTGCCAGCACCGACAGGGATACTGAAGCTTTCTTT.

In this sample, this clone turned up a few times. The V and J genes are TRBV5-1 and TRBJ2-3, with 13 bases lining up with TRBD2. Trimming removed 0 bases from V and 3 bases from J; junction bases left unmatched: 1. The CDR3 has 16 amino acids. From germline, CDR1 is SGHRS and CDR2 YFSETQ. CDR3 loop: CASSLGTSGRTDTQYF. CDR3 nucleotide sequence: TGCGCCAGCAGCTTGGGGACTAGCGGGAGAACAGATACGCAGTATTTT.

This clone was picked up one time. This chain connects TRBV7-6 to TRBJ2-1; the match to TRBD2 covers 12 bases. Germline lookup yields CDR1 SGHVS and CDR2 FNYEAQ. V shed 1 base, J shed 8 bases, and the junction held 6 bases outside the gene matches. The CDR3 loop spans 16 amino acids. The CDR3 DNA follows: TGTGCCAGCAGCTTAGTCCCTAGCGGGGGGGCCGATGAGCAGTTCTTC. This encodes CASSLVPSGGADEQFF.

The chain couples TRBV13 to TRBJ2-7; no clear D. This CDR3 contains 14 residues. Germline assignment: CDR1 PRHDT and CDR2 FYEKMQ (reference sequence). Trimming left V 0 bases short and J 0 bases short, with 6 bases between. CDR3 protein: CASSLGRYSYEQYF. Here the CDR3 DNA reads TGTGCCAGCAGCTTAGGACGGTACTCCTACGAGCAGTACTTC.

This clone was counted once. This chain uses TRBV27 with TRBJ1-2; 9 bases fit TRBD1. From germline, CDR1 is MNHEY and CDR2 SMNVEV (reference sequence). The CDR3 consists of 15 residues. The V segment lost 5 bases and the J segment 8 bases; nucleotides outside the gene matches: 12. CDR3 nucleotides: TGTGCCAGCAGTCCGACCCGGACAGGGGCGGAAGGCTACACCTTC. Residues: CASSPTRTGAEGYTF.

The chain links TRBV30 to TRBJ1-5, with D possibly TRBD1 on 6 matching bases. Germline V lookup: CDR1 GTSNPN, CDR2 SVGIG (reference sequence). This CDR3 has 14 amino acids. V was trimmed by 1 base and J by 7 bases, leaving 14 bases between them. The CDR3, as DNA: TGTGCCTGGAGTGAGGCGGGGGGCGAGCAGCCCCAGCATTTT. Translating gives CAWSEAGGEQPQHF.

The chain has TRBV5-1 and TRBJ1-1, with 9 bases identical to TRBD1. CDR1 SGHRS and CDR2 YFSETQ come from the germline V gene. The length of the CDR3 is 13 residues. V shed 3 bases, J shed 4 bases, and the junction held 1 base outside the gene matches. Here the CDR3 reads CASSWTGATEAFF. DNA of the CDR3: TGCGCCAGCAGCTGGACAGGGGCCACTGAAGCTTTCTTT.

The chain has TRBV29-1 and TRBJ2-2; D remains ambiguous. This CDR3 region has 12 residues. In germline, CDR1 is SQVTM, CDR2 ANQGSEA. Trimming cost V 2 bases and J 7 bases, with 8 bases left between them. The CDR3 DNA sequence: TGCAGCGTTGAAACGACGAGCGGGGAGCTGTTTTTT. Protein: CSVETTSGELFF.

The rearrangement uses TRBV11-3 and TRBJ2-7; D may be TRBD1 or TRBD2 (5 bases each). This CDR3 spans 12 amino acids. Per germline, CDR1 SGHNT and CDR2 YENEEA. V gave up 0 bases and J gave up 8 bases, with 8 bases separating them. CDR3 amino acids: CASSLDLGQQYF. CDR3 coding DNA: TGTGCCAGCAGCTTAGATTTGGGACAGCAGTACTTC.

The chain carries TRBV29-1 and TRBJ1-1; D is perhaps TRBD1 (5 bases). This CDR3 region has 14 residues. Germline values: CDR1 SQVTM, CDR2 ANQGSEA. Trimming removed 3 bases at V and 2 bases at J, with 13 bases between. The CDR3 here is CSVDGGSGNTEAFF. In DNA form, the CDR3 reads TGCAGCGTTGACGGGGGGAGTGGAAACACTGAAGCTTTCTTT.

The rearrangement joins TRBV9 to TRBJ1-2; D perhaps matches TRBD1 (6 bases). The CDR3 sequence is 15 residues long. Looked up from germline, CDR1 is SGDLS and CDR2 is YYNGEE. Trimming took 4 bases from V and 0 from J, leaving 13 bases between them. DNA of the CDR3: TGTGCCAGCAGCCCTGGAGGGGGGACTAACTATGGCTACACCTTC. Translation gives CASSPGGGTNYGYTF.

This clone was observed once. The genes are TRBV9 and TRBJ2-3; TRBD2 matches at 9 bases. V lost 0 bases and J lost 4; bases outside the gene matches: 6. The CDR3 sequence is 16 residues long. Germline loops: CDR1 SGDLS, CDR2 YYNGEE. CDR3 residues: CASSVEGAGGSDTQYF. As DNA, the CDR3 is TGTGCCAGCAGCGTAGAGGGAGCGGGGGGTTCAGATACGCAGTATTTT.

The rearrangement joins TRBV5-1 to TRBJ1-6; 9 bases are shared with TRBD1. CDR3 length: 15 residues. V gave up 4 bases and J gave up 7 bases; unmatched junction bases: 6. Germline V lookup: CDR1 SGHRS, CDR2 YFSETQ. The CDR3 sequence is CASSQRTGDNSPLHF. CDR3 nucleotides: TGCGCCAGCAGCCAACGGACAGGGGACAATTCACCCCTCCACTTT.

This clone occurred once. The chain employs TRBV30 and TRBJ1-5, with D hard to call. CDR3 length: 14 residues. Trimming cost V 3 bases and J 0 bases, with 9 bases left between them. Per the germline V gene, CDR1 is GTSNPN and CDR2 is SVGIG (reference sequence). CDR3 loop: CAWRDEHSNQPQHF. For the CDR3, the DNA is TGTGCCTGGAGGGATGAACATAGCAATCAGCCCCAGCATTTT.

The gene calls are TRBV10-2 and TRBJ1-1, with D perhaps TRBD1 (6 bases). The germline V gene encodes CDR1 WSHSY and CDR2 SAAADI. Trimming pared 3 bases from V and 4 bases from J, leaving 12 bases between. The CDR3 consists of 14 residues. In nucleotides, the CDR3 is TGCGCCAGCAGTGATAAGTCCAGGGGCACTGAAGCTTTCTTT. It encodes CASSDKSRGTEAFF.

The V and J genes are TRBV9 and TRBJ2-2, with 7 bases identical to TRBD1. This CDR3 has 14 amino acids. With 6 bases clipped from V and 1 base from J, the junction kept 3 bases outside the gene matches. Per the germline V gene, CDR1 is SGDLS and CDR2 is YYNGEE. The CDR3 DNA sequence: TGTGCCAGCACCCGACAGGGGAACACCGGGGAGCTGTTTTTT. Encoded protein: CASTRQGNTGELFF. Full variable domain (remainder filled in from reference TRBV9 and TRBJ2-2): DSGVTQTPKHLITATGQRVTLRCSPRSGDLSVYWYQQSLDQGLQFLIQYYNGEERAKGNILERFSAQQFPDLHSELNLSSLELGDSALYFCASTRQGNTGELFFGEGSRLTVL.

The rearrangement links TRBV7-9 to TRBJ2-3, with TRBD2 identical over 11 bases. This CDR3 is built from 17 residues. CDR1 is SEHNR, CDR2 FQNEAQ, per germline (reference sequence). Losses at the gene ends were 5 bases for V and 1 base for J; bases not matched to a gene: 8. CDR3 bases: TGTGCCAGCAGCGCTCTGACTAGCGGGGCCGGCACAGATACGCAGTATTTT. It specifies CASSALTSGAGTDTQYF.

V gene TRBV29-1 combines with J gene TRBJ1-2; 7 bases align to TRBD1. The CDR3 extends over 15 amino acids. Germline CDR1 reads SQVTM; CDR2 reads ANQGSEA. J gave up 7 bases and V 6 bases, and 17 bases lay outside the gene matches. CDR3 nucleotide sequence: TGCAGCGTGTCGGAAGGGACAGCCTCTTTTGGTGGCTACACCTTC. This sequence encodes CSVSEGTASFGGYTF.

V and J are TRBV19 and TRBJ1-2; D might be TRBD1 (6 bases). Germline CDR1 LNHDA, CDR2 SQIVND (reference sequence). V lost 3 bases, J lost 4 bases, and 18 bases lay in between. The CDR3 covers 16 residues. CDR3 residues: CASSIGGVGGSYGYTF. CDR3 DNA sequence: TGTGCCAGTAGTATTGGTGGTGTCGGGGGCAGCTATGGCTACACCTTC.

With regard to this clone: This specimen includes other DNA sequences encoding the same CDR3. This chain joins TRBV9 and TRBJ1-1, with D unclear. CDR3 size: 17 residues. V shed 4 bases and J shed 1 base, with 20 bases lying between them. The germline V gene encodes CDR1 SGDLS and CDR2 YYNGEE. The CDR3 region has the DNA TGTGCCAGCAGCCCCCGTAAGTTGAACACCGAGAACACTGAAGCTTTCTTT. Encoded protein: CASSPRKLNTENTEAFF. Filled out from reference TRBV9 and TRBJ1-1, the complete variable domain reads DSGVTQTPKHLITATGQRVTLRCSPRSGDLSVYWYQQSLDQGLQFLIQYYNGEERAKGNILERFSAQQFPDLHSELNLSSLELGDSALYFCASSPRKLNTENTEAFFGQGTRLTVV.

The J gene is TRBJ2-7, the V gene TRBV10-2; 9 nucleotides agree with TRBD1. After removal of 6 bases from V and 1 base from J, the junction contained 7 bases not matched to a gene. There are 15 residues in the CDR3. The germline V gene has CDR1 WSHSY and CDR2 SAAADI. CDR3 residues: CASRVPGQGSYEQYF. CDR3 coding DNA: TGCGCCAGCAGAGTTCCGGGACAGGGTTCCTACGAGCAGTACTTC.

The chain couples TRBV19 to TRBJ1-1; D gene ambiguous. The CDR3 covers 11 residues. CDR1 is LNHDA and CDR2 is SQIVND in the germline V gene (reference sequence). V lost 1 base and J lost 7, with 4 bases in between. In nucleotides, the CDR3 is TGTGCCAGTAGTATAGGAGTTGAAGCTTTCTTT. It specifies CASSIGVEAFF.

This chain links TRBV5-4 with TRBJ1-2; the match to TRBD1 covers 11 bases. From germline, CDR1 is SGHNT and CDR2 YYREEE (reference sequence). This CDR3 is 15 amino acids long. J lost 5 bases, V lost 3 bases, and 6 bases had no gene match. CDR3 region: CASSSPGQGVYGYTF. CDR3 in DNA: TGTGCCAGCAGCTCCCCGGGACAGGGGGTTTATGGCTACACCTTC.

The chain recombines TRBV27 with TRBJ2-1; 9 positions agree with TRBD2. Per the germline V gene, CDR1 is MNHEY and CDR2 is SMNVEV (reference sequence). J was trimmed by 4 bases and V by 2 bases; bases with no gene match: 9. This CDR3 has 17 amino acids. As DNA, the CDR3 is TGTGCCAGCAGTTTACGGCTAGCGGGGCTAACTTACAATGAGCAGTTCTTC. Translated: CASSLRLAGLTYNEQFF.

The rearrangement links TRBV30 to TRBJ1-1, with D maybe TRBD1 (5 bases). CDR3 length: 13 residues. The germline V and J ends were trimmed by 0 bases and 2 bases, with 7 bases remaining between them. CDR1 is GTSNPN, CDR2 SVGIG, per germline (reference sequence). CDR3 DNA: TGTGCCTGGAGTGTGGACATTAACACTGAAGCTTTCTTT. This codes for CAWSVDINTEAFF. Full variable domain (missing parts from reference TRBV30 and TRBJ1-1): SQTIHQWPATLVQPVGSPLSLECTVEGTSNPNLYWYRQAAGRGLQLLFYSVGIGQISSEVPQNLSASRPQDRQFILSSKKLLLSDSGFYLCAWSVDINTEAFFGQGTRLTVV.

V usage is TRBV7-2 and J usage is TRBJ2-1, with TRBD2 matching over 8 bases. Germline assignment: CDR1 SGHTA and CDR2 FQGNSA. V lost 4 bases to trimming and J lost 0 bases; unmatched junction nucleotides: 2. The CDR3 is 15 residues long. The CDR3 nucleotides are TGTGCCAGCAGCTGGAGCGGGGGCTCCTACAATGAGCAGTTCTTC. Protein: CASSWSGGSYNEQFF.

The V call is TRBV5-1, the J call TRBJ2-7; TRBD2 aligns across 11 bases. Germline V gene data show CDR1 as SGHRS and CDR2 as YFSETQ. With 0 bases clipped from V and 5 bases from J, the junction kept 7 bases outside the gene matches. The CDR3 length is 16 residues. This CDR3 reads CASSLEASGGRDEQYF. DNA for the CDR3: TGCGCCAGCAGCTTGGAGGCTAGCGGGGGGAGGGACGAGCAGTACTTC. The variable domain in full, with the rest retrieved from reference TRBV5-1 and TRBJ2-7, is KAGVTQTPRYLIKTRGQQVTLSCSPISGHRSVSWYQQTPGQGLQFLFEYFSETQRNKGNFPGRFSGRQFSNSRSEMNVSTLELGDSALYLCASSLEASGGRDEQYFGPGTRLTVT.

The chain has TRBV27 and TRBJ2-6, with D unresolved. The CDR3 runs to 13 residues. V was shortened by 6 bases and J by 4 bases, with 7 bases between the two germline ends. Germline V CDR1 and CDR2: MNHEY, SMNVEV (reference sequence). As DNA, the CDR3 is TGTGCCAGCAGGAACTCCGGGGCCAACGTCCTGACTTTC. This encodes CASRNSGANVLTF.

This chain connects TRBV6-1 to TRBJ1-2; 8 bases align to TRBD1. The CDR3 contains 15 residues. J gave up 6 bases and V 6 bases, and 12 bases lay outside the gene matches. CDR1 and CDR2 (germline): MNHNS, SASEGT. The chain's CDR3 is CASSDSPGQVDGYTF. CDR3 bases: TGTGCCAGCAGCGACTCTCCGGGACAGGTGGATGGCTACACCTTC.